Below, 6 T cell receptor beta chains from the same sample are listed, as sequenced in a study of cytomegalovirus exposure and HLA in healthy donors. 13 Jbeta primers and 60 Vbeta primers were used for the PCR. Sequencing used immunoSEQ multiplex PCR; TCRdb keeps in-frame clones, though not all of them. In the table there are around 120,000 clones, 65% to 85% of which are singletons. Specimen: PBMCs. These TCRs come from a boy younger than 18 in good health and CMV-seronegative.

This clone was seen only once. In nucleotides, the CDR3 is TGCAGCGCCGATCCAGGGGGCGACGGGGAGCTGTTTTTT. It is translated as CSADPGGDGELFF. The chain links TRBV29-1 to TRBJ2-2, with 8 positions matching TRBD1. V shed 7 bases and J 7 bases; nucleotides not matched to a gene: 8. The CDR3 sequence is 13 residues long. The germline V gene encodes CDR1 SQVTM and CDR2 ANQGSEA.

This clone occurred a few times. The chain recombines TRBV30 with TRBJ2-1; no clear D. V was clipped by 7 bases and J by 1 base, with 8 bases between them. The CDR3 runs to 12 residues. Germline V CDR1 and CDR2: GTSNPN, SVGIG (reference sequence). The CDR3 bases are TGTGCCTCCGAAGCGTCCTACAATGAGCAGTTCTTC. Protein sequence: CASEASYNEQFF.

About this clone itself: This sample includes further DNA sequences coding for the same CDR3. The V call is TRBV30, the J call TRBJ1-1; D ambiguous. CDR1 is GTSNPN, CDR2 SVGIG, per germline (reference sequence). The CDR3 loop spans 13 amino acids. V was pared by 1 base and J by 0 bases, with 6 bases between. The CDR3 coding sequence is TGTGCCTGGAGTGACGGGTTGAACACTGAAGCTTTCTTT. This encodes CAWSDGLNTEAFF.

This clone turned up a few times. The chain recombines TRBV2 with TRBJ1-4, with TRBD1 as a possible D gene (6 bases). CDR1 and CDR2 (germline): SNHLY, FYNNEI. The CDR3 is 15 amino acids. The V end was cut by 2 bases, the J end by 8 bases, with 15 bases between. CDR3 sequence: CASSETRGGEEKLFF. In DNA, the CDR3 is TGTGCCAGCAGTGAAACTCGGGGGGGCGAGGAAAAACTGTTTTTT. Supplemented by reference TRBV2 and TRBJ1-4, the full variable domain reads EPEVTQTPSHQVTQMGQEVILRCVPISNHLYFYWYRQILGQKVEFLVSFYNNEISEKSEIFDDQFSVERPDGSNFTLKIRSTKLEDSAMYFCASSETRGGEEKLFFGSGTQLSVL.

J is TRBJ1-1 and V is TRBV5-6; maybe TRBD1 (6 bases). The CDR3 is 13 residues long. V dropped 4 bases and J dropped 5 bases, with 12 bases sitting between them. Germline V gene data show CDR1 as SGHDT and CDR2 as YYEEEE. This CDR3 is CASSPTGSTEAFF. As DNA, the CDR3 is TGTGCCAGCAGCCCTACAGGGAGTACTGAAGCTTTCTTT.

This clone has just a few counts. This CDR3 reads CSVGSSGANVLTF. CDR3 in DNA: TGCAGCGTTGGCAGCTCTGGGGCCAACGTCCTGACTTTC. This sequence joins TRBV29-1 and TRBJ2-6; D uncertain. CDR1 SQVTM and CDR2 ANQGSEA come from the germline V gene. V dropped 4 bases and J dropped 0 bases, with 4 bases sitting between them. The CDR3 has 13 amino acids.